This T cell receptor (beta chain) derives from a study of T-cell reconstitution after alpha-beta-depleted transplantation in children (dated by TCRdb to 2015 to 2016). For context, the study as a whole: Using TCR repertoire profiling, the study followed T-cell immune reconstitution in a quantitative way in children after TCRalphabeta/CD19-depleted allogeneic hematopoietic cell transplantation. Broad study findings and their caveats: About two months after transplant, the apparently early recovery of alphabetaT-cell counts reportedly depended on just several hundred clones that had expanded rapidly and came from non-depleted graft cells. In some patients, high TCRbeta diversity at day 60 was attributed to recipient T cells and intrathymic progenitors that had survived conditioning. Over subsequent months, a decline in hyperexpanded clone frequencies was noted, and after one year, T-cell counts and TCRbeta diversity were mostly ascribed to newly produced T cells.

The treatment or condition label, read with the paper, signifies: allogeneic hematopoietic cell transplantation with graft depleted of TCRalphabeta T cells and CD19 B cells. Transplant recipients were children who received TCRalphabeta/CD19-depleted allogeneic hematopoietic cell grafts. The V end loses 5 bases and the J end loses 5 bases, and a stretch of 24 bases separates them. CDR1 and CDR2 were assigned from the germline V gene (reference sequence) as SEHNR and FQNEAQ. Taken from cysteine to phenylalanine, the CDR3 has 17 residues. Only the CDR3 portion is preserved as DNA: 51 bases, with reading frame beginning at the first base. This clonotype occurred many times. Its antigen remains undetermined. Base quality data are lacking; no much larger clone is found one base away. Preparation of the library involved PCR. TCRdb records Illumina HiSeq 2500 as the sequencer. Molecular barcoding was employed in the preparation of TCR libraries, with unique molecular identifiers being used to normalize TCRbeta repertoire quantification. The public reads were quality trimmed at Q25 with fastp and then assembled into clones with MiXCR by TCRdb, keeping productive beta chains. Each entry merges the rows of one CDR3 protein and shows their most common DNA and genes. Recorded for this sample are about 460,000 distinct CDR3 sequences; 8% to 11% of them occurred a single time. The biggest ten clones account for 2% to 2.5% of the sample.

The TCR sequence derives from a child aged 2 to 15 with inherited bone marrow failure, due to receive a stem cell transplant. The input for sequencing was PBMCs, taken before TCRalphabeta/CD19-depleted stem cell transplant. The chain uses TRBV7-9 and TRBJ2-5; the D gene assignment is ambiguous. CDR3 loop: CASSRSDRPGGHETQYF. The DNA sequence is given as TGTGCCAGCAGCCGTTCGGATAGGCCCGGCGGCCACGAGACCCAGTACTTC.